One sample yielded the 24 T cell receptor beta chains listed below, sequenced in a study of cytomegalovirus exposure and HLA in healthy donors. The PCR contained 60 Vbeta and 13 Jbeta primers. TCRdb's copy holds only in-frame clones and misses some; the assay was immunoSEQ multiplex PCR. The sample lists approximately 59,000 clones, approximately 64% occurring once. What was sequenced was PBMCs. The receptors stem from a man aged 35 to 55 in good health and CMV-seropositive.

The V call is TRBV7-9, the J call TRBJ2-3; unclear D gene. Germline CDR1 reads SEHNR; CDR2 reads FQNEAQ (reference sequence). This CDR3 has 13 amino acids. With 2 bases removed from V and 7 bases from J, the gap between germline ends came to 10 bases. The CDR3: CASSLIVSNTQYF. The CDR3 DNA is TGTGCCAGCAGCTTAATAGTGTCGAATACGCAGTATTTT.

This clone appeared a few times. The rearrangement links TRBV15 to TRBJ2-7; 10 nucleotides line up with TRBD2. V lost 0 bases to trimming and J lost 3 bases; unmatched junction nucleotides: 11. CDR3 length equals 18 residues. Germline V gene sequence: CDR1 LNHNV, CDR2 YYDKDF (reference sequence). DNA of the CDR3: TGTGCCACCAGCAGAGATCAAACGGGGGTAGCGGGGGGCTACGAGCAGTACTTC. It specifies CATSRDQTGVAGGYEQYF.

This clone has only a few counts. The chain employs TRBV6-5 and TRBJ1-3; D gene unclear. This CDR3 spans 14 amino acids. Germline CDR1 reads MNHEY; CDR2 reads SVGAGI. V lost 6 bases and J lost 0, with 9 bases in between. CDR3 residues: CASRSGFSGNTIYF. In nucleotides, the CDR3 is TGTGCCAGCAGGTCAGGTTTCTCTGGAAACACCATATATTTT.

In its sample, this clone was seen a few times. The chain recombines TRBV30 with TRBJ2-5, with 12 positions matching TRBD2. V was pared by 1 base and J by 5 bases, with 5 bases of the junction left unmatched. Germline loops: CDR1 GTSNPN, CDR2 SVGIG (reference sequence). The length of the CDR3 is 15 residues. CDR3 DNA sequence: TGTGCCTGGAGTGGGACTAGCGGGATGTTCGAGACCCAGTACTTC. Its protein is CAWSGTSGMFETQYF.

As DNA, the CDR3 is TGCGCCAGCAGCCAATCACTCTCCGGGGGTAACTACGAGCAGTACTTC. It translates to CASSQSLSGGNYEQYF. The genes are TRBV4-3 and TRBJ2-7; D is perhaps TRBD2 (6 bases). Germline CDR1 LGHNA, CDR2 YSLEER. The V gene lost 2 bases and the J gene lost 3 bases, with 17 bases spanning the gap. The CDR3 consists of 16 residues.

Comments on this clone: The sample has other DNA sequences that encode this CDR3 too. The V call is TRBV4-3, the J call TRBJ2-3; 8 positions match TRBD2. Germline V lookup: CDR1 LGHNA, CDR2 YSLEER. The CDR3 totals 16 residues. V lost 4 bases to trimming and J lost 0 bases; unmatched junction nucleotides: 6. Written as DNA, the CDR3 is TGCGCCAGCAGCCCACGAGCGGGAGTTAGCACAGATACGCAGTATTTT. Its protein is CASSPRAGVSTDTQYF.

The J gene is TRBJ2-7, the V gene TRBV7-8; perhaps TRBD1 as D (6 bases). The CDR3 is made up of 17 amino acids. CDR1 is SGHVS, CDR2 FQNEAQ, per germline. The V and J ends lost 4 bases and 4 bases respectively, with 23 bases between them. The chain's CDR3 is CASSSKGQGQGPYEQYF. In DNA, the CDR3 is TGTGCCAGCAGCTCCAAGGGGCAGGGGCAGGGGCCGTACGAGCAGTACTTC.

J is TRBJ1-1 and V is TRBV10-3; D is undetermined. CDR3 length: 13 amino acids. CDR1 and CDR2 from the germline V gene are ENHRY and SYGVKD. With 3 bases removed from V and 1 base from J, the gap between germline ends came to 6 bases. Written as DNA, the CDR3 is TGTGCCATCAGTGAAACCGGGAACACTGAAGCTTTCTTT. It translates to CAISETGNTEAFF.

This sequence joins TRBV7-6 and TRBJ2-7; D unclear. The CDR3 runs 12 residues. Germline CDR1 and CDR2: SGHVS and FNYEAQ. Trimming took 2 bases from V and 5 from J, leaving 7 bases between them. The CDR3 nucleotides are TGTGCCAGCAGCTTAATCCGCGACGAGCAGTACTTC. The encoded protein is CASSLIRDEQYF.

V usage is TRBV4-2 and J usage is TRBJ2-2; 10 nucleotides line up with TRBD2. Unmatched junction bases numbered 4, after V lost 0 bases and J lost 3 bases. The CDR3 is 17 amino acids. The germline V gene has CDR1 LGHNA and CDR2 YNFKEQ. The CDR3, as DNA: TGTGCCAGCAGCCAAGAGTGGCTAGCGGGAGACACCGGGGAGCTGTTTTTT. Translation: CASSQEWLAGDTGELFF.

V usage is TRBV6-1 and J usage is TRBJ1-1; tentative D call: TRBD1 (6 bases). Germline CDR1 MNHNS, CDR2 SASEGT. V lost 6 bases and J lost 1, with 15 bases in between. The CDR3 loop spans 15 amino acids. CDR3 nucleotides: TGTGCCAGCAGACAAACTCAGGGGTGGAACACTGAAGCTTTCTTT. Its translation: CASRQTQGWNTEAFF.

The V gene is TRBV15, the J gene TRBJ2-5; TRBD2 matches 7 bases. CDR1 is LNHNV and CDR2 is YYDKDF in the germline V gene (reference sequence). CDR3 length: 14 amino acids. With 8 bases clipped from V and 1 base from J, the junction kept 7 bases outside the gene matches. CDR3 nucleotide sequence: TGTGCCACCTCCGGGACTAACTTCCAAGAGACCCAGTACTTC. As protein: CATSGTNFQETQYF. The variable domain in full, with the rest retrieved from reference TRBV15 and TRBJ2-5, is DAMVIQNPRYQVTQFGKPVTLSCSQTLNHNVMYWYQQKSSQAPKLLFHYYDKDFNNEADTPDNFQSRRPNTSFCFLDIRSPGLGDTAMYLCATSGTNFQETQYFGPGTRLLVL.

This rearrangement joins TRBV7-9 to TRBJ2-7; possibly TRBD1 for D (6 bases). V was cut by 5 bases and J by 3 bases, with 17 bases left in between. The CDR3 has 15 residues. The V gene's germline CDR1 is SEHNR and CDR2 FQNEAQ (reference sequence). The CDR3 bases are TGTGCCAGCAGCCCACAAGCGACAGGCAACTACGAGCAGTACTTC. Protein: CASSPQATGNYEQYF.

J is TRBJ2-2 and V is TRBV19; 9 bases align to TRBD1. Trimming at V came to 5 bases and at J to 7 bases, leaving 5 bases not matched to a gene. The CDR3 runs to 14 residues. The germline gives CDR1 LNHDA, CDR2 SQIVND (reference sequence). CDR3 loop: CASSHTGGGGELFF. The CDR3 DNA reads TGTGCCAGTAGTCACACAGGGGGCGGCGGGGAGCTGTTTTTT.

The chain has TRBV4-1 and TRBJ2-7; D unclear. Germline loops: CDR1 MGHRA, CDR2 YSYEKL. The length of the CDR3 is 13 residues. V shed 3 bases and J shed 4 bases, with 10 bases lying between them. As DNA, the CDR3 is TGCGCCAGCAGCCAGATAAACTCGTACGAGCAGTACTTC. As protein: CASSQINSYEQYF.

This clone was counted once. The chain is built from TRBV7-9 and TRBJ1-1, with 7 nucleotides matching TRBD1. Germline V gene data show CDR1 as SEHNR and CDR2 as FQNEAQ (reference sequence). V was clipped by 1 base and J by 3 bases; unmatched bases: 5. There are 15 residues in the CDR3. The CDR3 here is CASSLDKGADTEAFF. CDR3 coding DNA: TGTGCCAGCAGCTTAGATAAGGGGGCGGACACTGAAGCTTTCTTT.

This rearrangement joins TRBV5-5 to TRBJ2-7; 11 nucleotides align to TRBD2. This CDR3 contains 16 residues. After removal of 3 bases from V and 4 bases from J, the junction contained 9 bases not matched to a gene. Germline V lookup: CDR1 SGHKS, CDR2 YYEKEE (reference sequence). For the CDR3, the DNA is TGTGCCAGCAGCTCTACTAGCGGGAGTCATCTTTACGAGCAGTACTTC. It yields the protein CASSSTSGSHLYEQYF.

This clone was detected only once. The V call is TRBV9, the J call TRBJ2-1; possible D gene TRBD2, 5 bases. The CDR3 runs to 12 residues. CDR1 SGDLS and CDR2 YYNGEE come from the germline V gene. V was cut by 3 bases and J by 10 bases, with 11 bases left in between. CDR3 sequence reads: CASSAGLREQFF. The CDR3, as DNA: TGTGCCAGCAGCGCTGGACTCCGGGAGCAGTTCTTC.

The J gene is TRBJ2-4, the V gene TRBV7-9; 8 bases map to TRBD1. J lost 8 bases, V lost 5 bases, and 8 bases had no gene match. The CDR3 is 14 residues long. CDR1 SEHNR and CDR2 FQNEAQ come from the germline V gene (reference sequence). CDR3 in DNA: TGTGCCAGCAGCCGAAGTGGACAGGGCTACATTCAGTACTTC. It specifies CASSRSGQGYIQYF.

V usage is TRBV19 and J usage is TRBJ1-1, with unresolved D. The ends were cut back, 1 base at V and 4 bases at J, with 7 bases in the middle. This CDR3 is built from 13 residues. Germline CDR1 LNHDA, CDR2 SQIVND (reference sequence). CDR3 nucleotide sequence: TGTGCCAGTAGTATAGGGTTCGGCACTGAAGCTTTCTTT. Protein sequence: CASSIGFGTEAFF. Filled out from reference TRBV19 and TRBJ1-1, the complete variable domain reads DGGITQSPKYLFRKEGQNVTLSCEQNLNHDAMYWYRQDPGQGLRLIYYSQIVNDFQKGDIAEGYSVSREKKESFPLTVTSAQKNPTAFYLCASSIGFGTEAFFGQGTRLTVV.

The chain links TRBV7-2 to TRBJ2-7; 8 bases are shared with TRBD1. Unmatched junction bases numbered 10, after V lost 8 bases and J lost 1 base. Per germline, CDR1 SGHTA and CDR2 FQGNSA. This CDR3 has 15 residues. This CDR3 reads CASGPQGALSYEQYF. The CDR3 DNA is TGTGCCAGCGGCCCCCAGGGGGCGTTATCCTACGAGCAGTACTTC.

The gene calls are TRBV7-2 and TRBJ2-3; TRBD1 aligns across 7 bases. From germline, CDR1 is SGHTA and CDR2 FQGNSA. The junction had 5 bases not matched to a gene; V was cut back by 8 bases and J by 0 bases. This CDR3 region has 14 residues. CDR3 region: CASSDRYSTDTQYF. Written as DNA, the CDR3 is TGTGCCAGCTCGGACAGGTATAGCACAGATACGCAGTATTTT.

The chain links TRBV7-6 to TRBJ1-6; D is ambiguous. Germline V gene lookup returns CDR1 SGHVS and CDR2 FNYEAQ. The ends were cut back, 1 base at V and 6 bases at J, with 10 bases in the middle. The CDR3 runs to 15 residues. The CDR3 DNA reads as TGTGCCAGCAGCTTAGGAGGGCTGAGTAATTCACCCCTCCACTTT. Protein sequence: CASSLGGLSNSPLHF.

This chain links TRBV5-5 with TRBJ2-1, with a tentative D call TRBD1 (5 bases). The CDR3 loop spans 13 amino acids. The V end was cut by 0 bases, the J end by 14 bases, with 15 bases between. The germline V gene encodes CDR1 SGHKS and CDR2 YYEKEE (reference sequence). The CDR3 nucleotides read TGTGCCAGCAGCTTGGATGGCCGGACAAGGAAGTTCTTC. It specifies CASSLDGRTRKFF.